The source of this TCR beta chain is a study of OX40 agonist ivuxolimab in advanced cancers. Measured with immunoSEQ multiplex PCR; TCRdb has only the in-frame clones, and not every one. Among around 20,000 clones listed, less than 80% were seen once. Trimming removed 2 bases from V and 6 bases from J, with 11 bases in between. The CDR3 has 13 amino acids. Germline loops: CDR1 MNHEY, CDR2 SMNVEV (reference sequence). V is TRBV27 and J is TRBJ2-7, with D perhaps matching TRBD1 (7 bases). This clonotype originated in an adult with an advanced solid tumor such as melanoma, head and neck, liver or kidney cancer. The input for sequencing was CD4+ or CD8+ T cells sorted from blood, taken in a trial of the OX40 agonist ivuxolimab. In nucleotides, the CDR3 is TGTGCCAGCAGTTTAAGGCAGGGGGGCGAGCAGTACTTC. It encodes CASSLRQGGEQYF.